These 2 T cell receptor beta chains came from one sample sequenced in a study of T cell responses to AZD1222 COVID-19 vaccine. The data were produced by immunoSEQ multiplex PCR, yet TCRdb's version contains in-frame clones alone and is incomplete. The sample shows over 110,000 clones, about nine tenths of them seen only once. Sequenced material: peripheral blood, taken 28 days after the second AZD1222 dose. The receptor set was obtained from an adult who received the AZD1222 COVID-19 vaccine.

V usage is TRBV10-3 and J usage is TRBJ2-3; D remains unclear. Germline assignment: CDR1 ENHRY and CDR2 SYGVKD. This CDR3 has 12 residues. V was shortened by 2 bases and J by 6 bases, with 6 bases between the two germline ends. The chain's CDR3 is CAISEVEDTQYF. In DNA, the CDR3 is TGTGCCATCAGTGAGGTGGAGGATACGCAGTATTTT.

This chain connects TRBV15 to TRBJ2-5; D tentatively reads TRBD1 or TRBD2 (5 bases each). Germline CDR1 and CDR2: LNHNV and YYDKDF (reference sequence). V lost 0 bases, J lost 5 bases, and 13 bases lay in between. The CDR3 runs 15 residues. This CDR3 reads CATSRDRVGTETQYF. CDR3 DNA sequence: TGTGCCACCAGCAGAGATAGAGTGGGGACGGAGACCCAGTACTTC.